This passage covers 21 T cell receptor beta chains from one sample sequenced in a study of OX40 agonist ivuxolimab in advanced cancers. Generated by immunoSEQ multiplex PCR, the TCRdb table keeps only in-frame clones and is missing some. The table records tens of thousands of clones, about 88% of them present only once. The sample in question was CD4+ or CD8+ T cells sorted from blood, obtained in a trial of the OX40 agonist ivuxolimab. The receptors originated from an adult with an advanced solid tumor such as melanoma, head and neck, liver or kidney cancer.

The genes are TRBV4-1 and TRBJ2-3; D is uncertain. From germline, CDR1 is MGHRA and CDR2 YSYEKL. The germline V and J ends were trimmed by 1 base and 0 bases, with 11 bases remaining between them. The CDR3 sequence is 16 residues long. CDR3 bases: TGCGCCAGCAGCCAAGTTGGGCCCGCTAGCACAGATACGCAGTATTTT. It specifies CASSQVGPASTDTQYF.

This clone was observed once. This chain uses TRBV28 with TRBJ2-7; TRBD1 agrees at 8 bases. The CDR3 sequence is 13 residues long. Unmatched junction bases numbered 3, after V lost 5 bases and J lost 3 bases. Germline V CDR1 and CDR2: MDHEN, SYDVKM. The CDR3 nucleotides read TGTGCCAGCAGTAACGACAGGGGCTACGAGCAGTACTTC. Protein sequence: CASSNDRGYEQYF.

This clone occurred once. The chain employs TRBV6-5 and TRBJ2-5; a possible D gene is TRBD2 (6 bases). The CDR3 runs to 14 residues. Looked up from germline, CDR1 is MNHEY and CDR2 is SVGAGI. The V end was cut by 6 bases, the J end by 3 bases, with 14 bases between. The CDR3: CASSRDWKKETQYF. Written as DNA, the CDR3 is TGTGCCAGCAGCCGGGACTGGAAAAAAGAGACCCAGTACTTC.

This clone was detected once. The chain uses TRBV25-1 and TRBJ1-2; D gene uncertain. The CDR3 runs to 12 residues. Germline CDR1 and CDR2: MGHDK and SYGVNS. V was shortened by 1 base and J by 2 bases, with 2 bases between the two germline ends. In nucleotides, the CDR3 is TGTGCCAGCAGTGAATCGAACTATGGCTACACCTTC. It translates to CASSESNYGYTF.

The chain recombines TRBV9 with TRBJ1-2; maybe TRBD1 (5 bases). This CDR3 is built from 17 residues. Between the trimmed V and J ends, which lost 0 bases and 2 bases, there was a span of 17 bases. Germline assignment: CDR1 SGDLS and CDR2 YYNGEE. CDR3 bases: TGTGCCAGCAGCGTAGTCCCCTTGGCAGGGCCCAACTATGGCTACACCTTC. Its protein product is CASSVVPLAGPNYGYTF.

This chain uses TRBV20-1 with TRBJ1-1; no clear D gene. Germline assignment: CDR1 DFQATT and CDR2 SNEGSKA (reference sequence). The CDR3 length is 9 residues. V shed 0 bases and J shed 13 bases, with 6 bases lying between them. The CDR3 region is CSARDLGFF. In DNA, the CDR3 is TGCAGTGCTAGAGATTTAGGTTTCTTT.

V and J are TRBV11-2 and TRBJ2-7; 7 bases line up with TRBD2. The V segment lost 5 bases and the J segment 0 bases; nucleotides outside the gene matches: 13. CDR3 size: 17 residues. Germline-derived CDR1 and CDR2 are SGHAT and FQNNGV. This CDR3 is CASSPALGRGSSYEQYV. DNA for the CDR3: TGTGCCAGCAGCCCAGCCCTTGGGCGGGGGAGCTCCTACGAGCAGTACGTC.

V usage is TRBV27 and J usage is TRBJ2-3; TRBD1 might be the D (6 bases). CDR3 length: 16 residues. Trimming took off 6 bases at V and 2 bases at J, with 18 bases between the two ends. The germline V gene encodes CDR1 MNHEY and CDR2 SMNVEV (reference sequence). For the CDR3, the DNA is TGTGCCAGCAGCCGGACCAACACAGGGATCACAGATACGCAGTATTTT. Translation: CASSRTNTGITDTQYF.

This clone appeared a few times. This chain links TRBV28 with TRBJ1-2; no clear D. This CDR3 is built from 14 residues. Deletions cut 3 bases from V and 4 bases from J, with 12 bases between. Germline-derived CDR1 and CDR2 are MDHEN and SYDVKM. CDR3 protein: CASSFQVDLYGYTF. The DNA of the CDR3 is TGTGCCAGCAGTTTTCAAGTAGATCTCTATGGCTACACCTTC.

This clone was seen once. The chain is built from TRBV7-2 and TRBJ2-5; maybe TRBD2 (5 bases). Deletions cut 5 bases from V and 0 bases from J, with 10 bases between. Germline values: CDR1 SGHTA, CDR2 FQGNSA. The CDR3 has 14 residues. The CDR3 nucleotides read TGTGCCAGCAGCCCCTGGCGGGACCAAGAGACCCAGTACTTC. This codes for CASSPWRDQETQYF.

This clone has a single count. The chain has TRBV20-1 and TRBJ2-5; D is undetermined. Looked up from germline, CDR1 is DFQATT and CDR2 is SNEGSKA (reference sequence). V lost 3 bases and J 9 bases, leaving 8 bases between the germline ends. The CDR3 runs to 10 residues. In DNA, the CDR3 is TGCAGTGCTAGGACTGGTCCCCAGTACTTC. It yields the protein CSARTGPQYF.

The CDR3 reads CASSVFSYPHSNTEAFF. The CDR3 DNA reads TGTGCCAGCAGCGTATTCTCCTACCCCCATTCGAACACTGAAGCTTTCTTT. The chain recombines TRBV9 with TRBJ1-1; D uncertain. The V gene lost 1 base and the J gene lost 1 base, with 17 bases spanning the gap. Looked up from germline, CDR1 is SGDLS and CDR2 is YYNGEE. CDR3 length equals 17 residues.

V gene TRBV10-3 combines with J gene TRBJ1-1, with 7 nucleotides matching TRBD1. The germline CDR1 and CDR2 sequences are ENHRY and SYGVKD. J was trimmed by 1 base and V by 6 bases; bases with no gene match: 8. The CDR3 length is 15 residues. The CDR3 DNA sequence: TGTGCCATCAGCGGACAGACAGGGTCGAACACTGAAGCTTTCTTT. This encodes CAISGQTGSNTEAFF.

The chain couples TRBV9 to TRBJ2-1; tentatively, D is TRBD1 (5 bases). Germline-derived CDR1 and CDR2 are SGDLS and YYNGEE. Trimming took 3 bases from V and 9 from J, leaving 16 bases between them. The CDR3 has 14 residues. The CDR3 sequence is CASSGPTGLGEQFF. The CDR3 DNA reads TGTGCCAGCAGCGGACCAACAGGTCTGGGTGAGCAGTTCTTC.

The rearrangement joins TRBV9 to TRBJ1-5; tentatively, D is TRBD1 (5 bases). V was shortened by 5 bases and J by 5 bases, with 20 bases between the two germline ends. The CDR3 spans 16 residues. Looked up from germline, CDR1 is SGDLS and CDR2 is YYNGEE. The chain's CDR3 is CASSPRGRVNDQPQHF. In DNA form, the CDR3 reads TGTGCCAGCAGTCCGAGGGGCAGGGTAAATGATCAGCCCCAGCATTTT.

This chain links TRBV6-1 with TRBJ1-5; TRBD1 matches at 9 bases. V gave up 11 bases and J gave up 2 bases; unmatched junction bases: 7. This CDR3 comprises 14 residues. CDR1 is MNHNS and CDR2 is SASEGT in the germline V gene. The CDR3 reads CADDRQGGNQPQHF. In DNA, the CDR3 is TGTGCCGATGATAGACAGGGGGGCAATCAGCCCCAGCATTTT.

V is TRBV19 and J is TRBJ1-2; 11 bases map to TRBD1. Germline trimming cut 3 bases from V and 8 bases from J; bases unmatched to any gene: 5. This CDR3 is built from 14 residues. Germline V gene data show CDR1 as LNHDA and CDR2 as SQIVND (reference sequence). The DNA of the CDR3 is TGTGCCAGTAGTATCGGACAGGGGGCGCGGGGCTACACCTTC. Amino acid sequence: CASSIGQGARGYTF.

The chain couples TRBV7-2 to TRBJ2-4; the D is unclear. V was cut by 2 bases and J by 9 bases, with 14 bases left in between. The CDR3 covers 14 residues. Germline V gene sequence: CDR1 SGHTA, CDR2 FQGNSA. The CDR3, as DNA: TGTGCCAGCAGCTTATCGGTCATGGTGGGCATTCAGTACTTC. Amino acid sequence: CASSLSVMVGIQYF.

The J gene is TRBJ2-1, the V gene TRBV28; 8 bases are shared with TRBD2. V was pared by 5 bases and J by 1 base, with 7 bases of the junction left unmatched. The CDR3 loop spans 16 amino acids. CDR1 is MDHEN and CDR2 is SYDVKM in the germline V gene. CDR3 sequence (DNA): TGTGCCAGCAGTAGCTCCCGGGGGGGTTCCTACAATGAGCAGTTCTTC. It is translated as CASSSSRGGSYNEQFF. Full variable domain (missing parts from reference TRBV28 and TRBJ2-1): DVKVTQSSRYLVKRTGEKVFLECVQDMDHENMFWYRQDPGLGLRLIYFSYDVKMKEKGDIPEGYSVSREKKERFSLILESASTNQTSMYLCASSSSRGGSYNEQFFGPGTRLTVL.

The V call is TRBV29-1, the J call TRBJ1-2; 9 bases are a match to TRBD1. The CDR3 loop spans 13 amino acids. From germline, CDR1 is SQVTM and CDR2 ANQGSEA. V dropped 8 bases and J dropped 2; count of bases not matched to a gene: 6. CDR3 nucleotides: TGCAGCCTCCGACAGGGGGAGAACTATGGCTACACCTTC. As protein: CSLRQGENYGYTF.

The rearrangement links TRBV4-1 to TRBJ2-5, with 12 nucleotides matching TRBD2. The V gene end was trimmed by 2 bases and the J gene end by 5 bases; junction bases not matched to a gene: 3. Looked up from germline, CDR1 is MGHRA and CDR2 is YSYEKL. The CDR3 loop spans 15 amino acids. The CDR3 coding sequence is TGCGCCAGCAGCCAACGCGGACTAGCGGGGGAGACCCAGTACTTC. Protein sequence: CASSQRGLAGETQYF.